This T cell receptor beta chain comes out of a study of tumor and adjacent non-tumor tissue in lung cancer. On the study more broadly: Aged about 31 to 76 years, patients included fewer than 11 men and about 5 women with stage I to III disease. Study results and caveats: TCR diversity was significantly greater in tumor than normal lung tissue. Patients with more diverse tumor TCRs had worse survival.

This clonotype was observed a handful of times. Its antigen is not known. The junction and the germline gene differ at one end; a read error may be behind it. The CDR3 extends over 15 amino acids. Germline V CDR1 and CDR2: LGHNA, YNFKEQ. Three rounds of nested PCR, following a modified ARM-PCR protocol, produced the TCRbeta library. TCRdb re-derived calls from the multiplex PCR reads in MiXCR, one entry per CDR3 protein. The top ten clones hold approximately 22% of a sample with about 110,000 distinct CDR3 sequences, over 75% of them seen once. The template was RNA from unsorted bulk tissue. Chemotherapy-naive patients with new lung cancer underwent thoracic surgery in China, August–November 2014.

The source is a man aged 70 or older with non-small cell lung cancer. The source material was lung tumor tissue. The chain joins TRBV4-2 to TRBJ2-7; D may correspond to TRBD1 or TRBD2 (5 bases each). As DNA, the CDR3 is TGTGTCAGCAACCAGGAGCCGGGACGCCTCTACGAGCAGTACTTC. This codes for CVSNQEPGRLYEQYF.